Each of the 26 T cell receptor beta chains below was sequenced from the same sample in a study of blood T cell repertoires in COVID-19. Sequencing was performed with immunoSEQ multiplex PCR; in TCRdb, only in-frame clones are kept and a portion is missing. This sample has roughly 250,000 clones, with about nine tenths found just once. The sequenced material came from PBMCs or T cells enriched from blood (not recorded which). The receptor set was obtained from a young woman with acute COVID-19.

For the CDR3, the DNA is TGTGCCAGCAGGGTTATGGGGGGGATAAATGAAAAACTGTTTTTT. It yields the protein CASRVMGGINEKLFF. This chain joins TRBV28 and TRBJ1-4, with a weak D call TRBD1 (5 bases). The CDR3 has 15 amino acids. Trimming shortened V by 6 bases and J by 5 bases, and 16 bases separated the two germline ends. Germline V lookup: CDR1 MDHEN, CDR2 SYDVKM.

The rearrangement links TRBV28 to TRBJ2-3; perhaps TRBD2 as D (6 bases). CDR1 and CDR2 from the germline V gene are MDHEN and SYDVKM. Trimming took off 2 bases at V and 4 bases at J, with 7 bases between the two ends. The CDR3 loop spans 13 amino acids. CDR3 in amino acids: CASSLTSPDTQYF. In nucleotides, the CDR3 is TGTGCCAGCAGTTTAACTAGCCCAGATACGCAGTATTTT. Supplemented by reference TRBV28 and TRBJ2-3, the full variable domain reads DVKVTQSSRYLVKRTGEKVFLECVQDMDHENMFWYRQDPGLGLRLIYFSYDVKMKEKGDIPEGYSVSREKKERFSLILESASTNQTSMYLCASSLTSPDTQYFGPGTRLTVL.

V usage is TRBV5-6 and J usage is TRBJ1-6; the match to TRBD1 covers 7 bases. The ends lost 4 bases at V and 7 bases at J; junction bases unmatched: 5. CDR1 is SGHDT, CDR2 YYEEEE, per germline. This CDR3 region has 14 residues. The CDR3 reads CASSRSGQNSPLHF. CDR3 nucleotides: TGTGCCAGCAGCAGGTCGGGACAGAATTCACCCCTCCACTTT.

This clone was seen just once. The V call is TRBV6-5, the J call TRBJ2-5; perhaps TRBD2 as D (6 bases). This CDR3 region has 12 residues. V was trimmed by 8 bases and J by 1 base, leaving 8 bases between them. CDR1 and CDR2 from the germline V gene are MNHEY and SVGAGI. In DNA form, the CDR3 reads TGTGCCAGCGCGGGATTCCAAGAGACCCAGTACTTC. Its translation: CASAGFQETQYF.

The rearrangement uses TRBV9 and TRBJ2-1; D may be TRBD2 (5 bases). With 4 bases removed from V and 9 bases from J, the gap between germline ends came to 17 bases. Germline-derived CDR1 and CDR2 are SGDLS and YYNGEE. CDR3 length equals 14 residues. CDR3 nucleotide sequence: TGTGCCAGCAGCCCTTCGGACTTAGAGACTGAGCAGTTCTTC. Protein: CASSPSDLETEQFF. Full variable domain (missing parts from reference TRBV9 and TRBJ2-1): DSGVTQTPKHLITATGQRVTLRCSPRSGDLSVYWYQQSLDQGLQFLIQYYNGEERAKGNILERFSAQQFPDLHSELNLSSLELGDSALYFCASSPSDLETEQFFGPGTRLTVL.

CDR3 nucleotide sequence: TGTGCCAGCACCACCACAGGGCACGATCAGCCCCAGCATTTT. Translation: CASTTTGHDQPQHF. The chain employs TRBV28 and TRBJ1-5, with TRBD1 as a possible D gene (6 bases). V lost 7 bases, J lost 5 bases, and 15 bases lay in between. The CDR3 contains 14 residues. The V gene's germline CDR1 is MDHEN and CDR2 SYDVKM.

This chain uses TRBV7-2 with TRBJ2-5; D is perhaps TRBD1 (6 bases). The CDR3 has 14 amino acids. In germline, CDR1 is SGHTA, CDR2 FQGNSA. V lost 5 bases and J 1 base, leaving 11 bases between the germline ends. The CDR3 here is CASSLQTGQETQYF. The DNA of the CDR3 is TGTGCCAGCAGCCTCCAGACAGGCCAAGAGACCCAGTACTTC.

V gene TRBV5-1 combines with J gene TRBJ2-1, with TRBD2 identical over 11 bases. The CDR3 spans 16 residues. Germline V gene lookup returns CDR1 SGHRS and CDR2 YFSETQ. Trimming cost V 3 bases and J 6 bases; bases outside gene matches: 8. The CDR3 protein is CASSSVAGGRVNEQFF. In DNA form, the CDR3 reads TGCGCCAGCAGCTCAGTAGCGGGAGGGAGAGTCAATGAGCAGTTCTTC.

CDR3 region: CASSAIRTEAFF. CDR3 coding DNA: TGTGCCAGCAGTGCGATACGGACTGAAGCTTTCTTT. The chain is built from TRBV28 and TRBJ1-1; D gene unclear. Germline V gene sequence: CDR1 MDHEN, CDR2 SYDVKM. The CDR3 contains 12 residues. Trimming shortened V by 5 bases and J by 5 bases, and 9 bases separated the two germline ends.

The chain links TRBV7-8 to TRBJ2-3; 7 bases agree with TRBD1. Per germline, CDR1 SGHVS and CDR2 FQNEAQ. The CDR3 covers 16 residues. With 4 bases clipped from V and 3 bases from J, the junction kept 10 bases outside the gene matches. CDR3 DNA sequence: TGTGCCAGCAGCTCAAATGACAGGGTGAAAACAGATACGCAGTATTTT. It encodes CASSSNDRVKTDTQYF.

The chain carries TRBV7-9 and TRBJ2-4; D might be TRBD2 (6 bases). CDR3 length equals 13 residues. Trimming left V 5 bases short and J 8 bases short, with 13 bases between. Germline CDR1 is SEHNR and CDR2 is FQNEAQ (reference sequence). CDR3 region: CASSRAWGDIQYF. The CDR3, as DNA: TGTGCCAGCAGCAGAGCATGGGGGGACATTCAGTACTTC.

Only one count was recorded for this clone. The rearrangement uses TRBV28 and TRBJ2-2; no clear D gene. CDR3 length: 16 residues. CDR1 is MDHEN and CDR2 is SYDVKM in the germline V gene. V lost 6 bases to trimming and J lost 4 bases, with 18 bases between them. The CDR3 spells CASRLRFGSSTGELFF. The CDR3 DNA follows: TGTGCCAGCAGACTGAGGTTCGGGTCGAGCACCGGGGAGCTGTTTTTT.

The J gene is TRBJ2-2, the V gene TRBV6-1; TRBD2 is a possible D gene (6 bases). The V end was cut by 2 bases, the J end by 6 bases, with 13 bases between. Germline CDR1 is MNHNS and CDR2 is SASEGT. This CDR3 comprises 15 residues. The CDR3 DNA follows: TGTGCCAGCAGTGAATGGGCGGGATTAGCCGGGGAGCTGTTTTTT. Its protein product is CASSEWAGLAGELFF.

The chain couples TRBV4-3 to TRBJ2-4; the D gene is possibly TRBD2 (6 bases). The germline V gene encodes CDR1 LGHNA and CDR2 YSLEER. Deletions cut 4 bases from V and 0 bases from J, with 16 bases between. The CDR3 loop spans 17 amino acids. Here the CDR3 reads CASSPEASGLAKNIQYF. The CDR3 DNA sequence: TGCGCCAGCAGCCCTGAGGCCAGCGGGCTAGCCAAAAACATTCAGTACTTC.

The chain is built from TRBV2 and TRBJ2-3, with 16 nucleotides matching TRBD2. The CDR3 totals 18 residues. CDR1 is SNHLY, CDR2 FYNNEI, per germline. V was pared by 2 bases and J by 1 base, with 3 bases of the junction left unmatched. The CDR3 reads CASSEPGLAGGGTDTQYF. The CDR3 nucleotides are TGTGCCAGCAGTGAACCGGGACTAGCGGGGGGGGGCACAGATACGCAGTATTTT.

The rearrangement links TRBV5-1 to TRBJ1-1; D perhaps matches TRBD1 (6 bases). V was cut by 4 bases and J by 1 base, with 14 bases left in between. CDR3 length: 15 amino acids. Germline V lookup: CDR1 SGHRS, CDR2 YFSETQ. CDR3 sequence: CASSPGQNRNTEAFF. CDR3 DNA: TGCGCCAGCAGCCCAGGACAGAACCGGAACACTGAAGCTTTCTTT.

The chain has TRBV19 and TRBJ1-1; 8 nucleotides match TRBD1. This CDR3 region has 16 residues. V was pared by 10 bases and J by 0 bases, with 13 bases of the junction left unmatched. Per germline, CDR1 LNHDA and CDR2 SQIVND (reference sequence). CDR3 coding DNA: TGTGCCACAACAGGGGGTAATAGAGGGGTGAACACTGAAGCTTTCTTT. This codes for CATTGGNRGVNTEAFF.

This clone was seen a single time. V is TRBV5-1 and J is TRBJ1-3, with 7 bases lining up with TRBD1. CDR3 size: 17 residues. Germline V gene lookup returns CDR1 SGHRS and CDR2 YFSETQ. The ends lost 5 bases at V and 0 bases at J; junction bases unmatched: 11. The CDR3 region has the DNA TGCGCCAGCAGGTTTCAGGGGGACGGATCCTCTGGAAACACCATATATTTT. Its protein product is CASRFQGDGSSGNTIYF. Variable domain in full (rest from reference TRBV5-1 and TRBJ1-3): KAGVTQTPRYLIKTRGQQVTLSCSPISGHRSVSWYQQTPGQGLQFLFEYFSETQRNKGNFPGRFSGRQFSNSRSEMNVSTLELGDSALYLCASRFQGDGSSGNTIYFGEGSWLTVV.

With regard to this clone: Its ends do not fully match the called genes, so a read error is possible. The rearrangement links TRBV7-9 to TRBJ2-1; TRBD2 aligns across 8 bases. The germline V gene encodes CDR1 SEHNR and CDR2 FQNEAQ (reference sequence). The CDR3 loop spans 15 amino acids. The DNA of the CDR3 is TGTGCCAGCATCTTAGGCGGGAGGTCGAACAATGAGCAGTTCTTC. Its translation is CASILGGRSNNEQFF.

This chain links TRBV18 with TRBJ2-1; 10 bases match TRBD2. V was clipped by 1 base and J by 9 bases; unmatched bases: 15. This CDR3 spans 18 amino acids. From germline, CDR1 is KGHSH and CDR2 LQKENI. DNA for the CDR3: TGTGCCAGCTCACCACGCGGGACAGGCAAGCGGGGGGGCGCTGAGCAGTTCTTC. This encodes CASSPRGTGKRGGAEQFF.

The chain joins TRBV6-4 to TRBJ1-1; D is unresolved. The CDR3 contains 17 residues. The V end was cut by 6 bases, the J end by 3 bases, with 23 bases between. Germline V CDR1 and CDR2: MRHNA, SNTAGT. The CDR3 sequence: CASSKNDWRRRDTEAFF. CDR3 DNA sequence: TGTGCCAGCAGCAAGAATGATTGGCGCAGACGGGACACTGAAGCTTTCTTT.

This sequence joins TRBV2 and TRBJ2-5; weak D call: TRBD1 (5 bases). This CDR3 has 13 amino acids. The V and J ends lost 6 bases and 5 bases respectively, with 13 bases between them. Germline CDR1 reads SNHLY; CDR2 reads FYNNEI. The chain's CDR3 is CASRPRQIETQYF. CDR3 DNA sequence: TGTGCCAGCAGGCCCAGACAGATCGAGACCCAGTACTTC.

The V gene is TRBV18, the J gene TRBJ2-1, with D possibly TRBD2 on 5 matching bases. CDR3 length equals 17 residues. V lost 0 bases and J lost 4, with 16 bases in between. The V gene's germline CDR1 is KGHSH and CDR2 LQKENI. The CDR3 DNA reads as TGTGCCAGCTCACCACCGAAGAGCGGCCAGCTTTACAATGAGCAGTTCTTC. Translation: CASSPPKSGQLYNEQFF.

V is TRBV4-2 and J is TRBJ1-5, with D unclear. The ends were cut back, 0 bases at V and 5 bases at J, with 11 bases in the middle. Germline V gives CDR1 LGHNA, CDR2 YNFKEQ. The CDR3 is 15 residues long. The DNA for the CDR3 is TGTGCCAGCAGCCAAGAGGAGAGTTTGGATCAGCCCCAGCATTTT. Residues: CASSQEESLDQPQHF.

The CDR3 loop is CASRGRGPDSPLHF. For the CDR3, the DNA is TGTGCCAGCAGGGGGCGGGGACCGGATTCACCCCTCCACTTT. The chain combines TRBV2 with TRBJ1-6, with D possibly TRBD1 on 5 matching bases. Germline V gene data show CDR1 as SNHLY and CDR2 as FYNNEI. Trimming pared 6 bases from V and 8 bases from J, leaving 14 bases between. The CDR3 runs to 14 residues.

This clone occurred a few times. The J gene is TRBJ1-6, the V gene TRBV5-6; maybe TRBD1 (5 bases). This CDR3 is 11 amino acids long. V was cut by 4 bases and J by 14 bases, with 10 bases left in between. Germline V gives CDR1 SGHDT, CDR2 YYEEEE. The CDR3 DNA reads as TGTGCCAGCAGCCGGGGGTTCGCCCTCCACTTT. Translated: CASSRGFALHF.